This T cell receptor (beta chain) was captured in a study of blood T cell repertoires in COVID-19. Sequencing used immunoSEQ multiplex PCR; TCRdb keeps in-frame clones, though not all of them. This table holds roughly 250,000 clones, roughly 81% found once. The clonotype was recovered from a man aged 40-55 years with acute or convalescent COVID-19. Sample: peripheral blood.

CDR3 protein: CASSLLGDTEAFF. DNA for the CDR3: TGCGCCAGCAGCTTGTTAGGAGACACTGAAGCTTTCTTT. The chain joins TRBV5-1 to TRBJ1-1; unclear D gene. V was pared by 1 base and J by 3 bases, with 7 bases between. CDR1 and CDR2 from the germline V gene are SGHRS and YFSETQ. CDR3 size: 13 residues.